Below are 3 T cell receptor beta chains sequenced from a single sample in a study of immune heterogeneity within non-small cell lung tumors. Multiplex PCR (32 V and 13 J primers) was used to amplify the TCR beta CDR3. TCRdb re-called the multiplex PCR reads with MiXCR, one entry per CDR3 protein. The data show about 10,000 distinct CDR3 sequences, with about 25% seen just once and 25% to 30% held by the top ten. Samples each supplied around 600 ng of bulk tumor genomic DNA as template. Each primary tumor yielded several biopsies, collected far apart from one another at surgery. These patients got curative surgery after being newly diagnosed with untreated non-small cell lung cancer. Sequences were obtained from lung tumor tissue. The receptors derive from a woman between 50 and 59 years old with non-small cell lung cancer.

This clonotype was seen repeatedly, ten times or more. The chain carries TRBV30 and TRBJ2-1, with D unresolved. The V and J ends lost 0 bases and 8 bases respectively, with 5 bases between them. Germline V lookup: CDR1 GTSNPN, CDR2 SVGIG (reference sequence). The CDR3 extends over 11 amino acids. CDR3: CAWSVNYEQFF. The CDR3 DNA reads as TGTGCCTGGAGTGTAAATTATGAGCAGTTCTTC.

This clonotype was seen only a few times. V and J are TRBV28 and TRBJ2-5; a weak D match, TRBD2 (6 bases). Trimming left V 6 bases short and J 5 bases short, with 13 bases between. The CDR3 sequence is 13 residues long. CDR1 and CDR2 (germline): MDHEN, SYDVKM. The CDR3 here is CASRPGGRETQYF. In nucleotides, the CDR3 is TGTGCCAGCAGACCCGGGGGAAGGGAGACCCAGTACTTC.

This clonotype has more than one count but fewer than ten. The chain links TRBV12-3 or TRBV12-4 to TRBJ1-1, with D unresolved. V was cut by 3 bases and J by 13 bases, with 12 bases left in between. This CDR3 is 11 amino acids long. CDR3 sequence (DNA): TGTGCCAGCAGTTTCCCCCCTGATGTTTTCTTT. Amino acid sequence: CASSFPPDVFF.